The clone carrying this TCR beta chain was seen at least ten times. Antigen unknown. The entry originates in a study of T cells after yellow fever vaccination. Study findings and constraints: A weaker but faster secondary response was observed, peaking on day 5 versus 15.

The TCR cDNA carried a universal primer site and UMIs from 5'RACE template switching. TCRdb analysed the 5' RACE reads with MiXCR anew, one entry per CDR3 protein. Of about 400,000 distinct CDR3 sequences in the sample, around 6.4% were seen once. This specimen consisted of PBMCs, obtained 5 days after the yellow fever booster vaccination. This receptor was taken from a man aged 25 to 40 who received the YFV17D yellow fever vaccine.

The CDR3 sequence is CASQQGTYEQYF. The CDR3 DNA reads as TGTGCCAGCCAACAGGGGACCTACGAGCAGTACTTC. V gene TRBV12-3 or TRBV12-4 combines with J gene TRBJ2-7; 7 nucleotides align to TRBD1. The CDR3 has 12 amino acids. J lost 2 bases, V lost 8 bases, and 3 bases had no gene match.